This TCR beta chain was sequenced during a study of Ad26.COV2.S vaccination and SARS-CoV-2 variants. Study-level findings and limits: Researchers reported similar non-spike TCR breadth in vaccine and placebo recipients. There was reportedly substantial breadth in spike-specific CD8+ and CD4+ T cell responses after vaccination.

The CDR3 covers 11 residues. Germline CDR1 reads SGHVS; CDR2 reads FQNEAQ. V dropped 5 bases and J dropped 3 bases, with 5 bases sitting between them. TCRdb's table, derived via immunoSEQ multiplex PCR, lists solely in-frame clones and lacks some. The sample has more than 350,000 clones, roughly 90% seen once; the top ten hold over 9%. Notes on this clone: Its antigen is as yet unknown.

Regarding treatment: 19 received Ad26.COV2.S at low or high dose, single or two shots; five or six received placebo; per-sample allocation not given. Day 63 after the first injection of vaccine or placebo was the sampling time. An adult of 18-55 years in Boston served as donor. The source of this sequence is a person aged 18-65 years who received the Ad26.COV2.S COVID-19 vaccine or a placebo. The material sequenced was peripheral blood, taken in a trial of Ad26.COV2.S vaccine versus placebo. V is TRBV7-8 and J is TRBJ2-7; D gene unclear. DNA for the CDR3: TGTGCCAGCAGCCTGAACTACGAGCAGTACTTC. It encodes CASSLNYEQYF.